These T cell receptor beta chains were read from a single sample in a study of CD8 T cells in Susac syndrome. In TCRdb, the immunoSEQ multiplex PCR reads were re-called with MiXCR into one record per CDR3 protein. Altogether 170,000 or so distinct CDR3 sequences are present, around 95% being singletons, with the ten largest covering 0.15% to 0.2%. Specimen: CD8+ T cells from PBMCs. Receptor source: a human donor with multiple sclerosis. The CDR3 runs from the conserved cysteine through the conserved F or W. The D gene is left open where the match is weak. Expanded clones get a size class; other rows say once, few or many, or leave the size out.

DNA: TGTGCCAGCAGTGACAACCAAGAGACCCAGTACTTC
CDR3: CASSDNQETQYF
D: NA
J: TRBJ2-5
size: NA
V: TRBV27

DNA: TGTGCCAGCAGAGCCTACGACGGGGACGGCTATGGCTACACCTTC
CDR3: CASRAYDGDGYGYTF
D: NA
J: TRBJ1-2
size: NA
V: TRBV7-9

DNA: TGTGCCAGCAGCTCCCAGGGAGCGAACGATGAGCAGTTCTTC
CDR3: CASSSQGANDEQFF
D: NA
J: TRBJ2-1
size: NA
V: TRBV13

DNA: TGTGCCAGCAGCGTAGCGAAGGGTCGTGGCACCGGGGAGCTGTTTTTT
CDR3: CASSVAKGRGTGELFF
D: NA
J: TRBJ2-2
size: NA
V: TRBV9

DNA: TGTGCCAGCAGCGCCCCTTTGACAGGGGGGGATTATGGCTACACCTTC
CDR3: CASSAPLTGGDYGYTF
D: TRBD1
J: TRBJ1-2
size: once
V: TRBV9

DNA: TGCAGTGCTAGAGATATCCGTGGCTACACCTTC
CDR3: CSARDIRGYTF
D: NA
J: TRBJ1-2
size: NA
V: TRBV20-1

DNA: TGTGCCACCAGCAGAGAATTGGATACGCAGTATTTT
CDR3: CATSRELDTQYF
D: NA
J: TRBJ2-3
size: NA
V: TRBV15

DNA: TGTGCCAGCAGACTGGGGTCAGATACGCAGTATTTT
CDR3: CASRLGSDTQYF
D: NA
J: TRBJ2-3
size: NA
V: TRBV7-9

DNA: TGTGCCAGCGGCGGGGCTGGGTCCTACAATGAGCAGTTCTTC
CDR3: CASGGAGSYNEQFF
D: NA
J: TRBJ2-1
size: once
V: TRBV2

DNA: TGTGCCAGCAGTTTTGTCAGGGGAGACTATGGCTACACCTTC
CDR3: CASSFVRGDYGYTF
D: NA
J: TRBJ1-2
size: NA
V: TRBV12-3/TRBV12-4

DNA: TGTGCCAGCAGCTTGGGCCCGACACGGAGCACAGATACGCAGTATTTT
CDR3: CASSLGPTRSTDTQYF
D: NA
J: TRBJ2-3
size: NA
V: TRBV11-2

DNA: TGTGCCTGGAGCGACGGGGTTTGGGCTTTCTTT
CDR3: CAWSDGVWAFF
D: NA
J: TRBJ1-1
size: NA
V: TRBV30

DNA: TGTGCCAGCAGCGGAGGGGACCCTGGAGGCTACACCTTC
CDR3: CASSGGDPGGYTF
D: NA
J: TRBJ1-2
size: NA
V: TRBV6-6

DNA: TGTGCCACCAGCAGAGAGGCCAGGGCATGGGATACGCAGTATTTT
CDR3: CATSREARAWDTQYF
D: NA
J: TRBJ2-3
size: NA
V: TRBV15

DNA: TGTGCCAGCTCAGAGCGGGGGGCCCAAGAGACCCAGTACTTC
CDR3: CASSERGAQETQYF
D: TRBD2
J: TRBJ2-5
size: NA
V: TRBV13

DNA: TGTGCCAGCAGCCAACCCAGCTCCTACGAGCAGTACTTC
CDR3: CASSQPSSYEQYF
D: NA
J: TRBJ2-7
size: NA
V: TRBV16

DNA: TGTGCCAGCAGTGACGTGGCAGGGCCAGAGCAGTACTTC
CDR3: CASSDVAGPEQYF
D: NA
J: TRBJ2-7
size: NA
V: TRBV27

DNA: TGCGCCAGCAGCTTGGCGTCAGGGACTAGCGCTTACTACGAGCAGTACTTC
CDR3: CASSLASGTSAYYEQYF
D: TRBD2
J: TRBJ2-7
size: once
V: TRBV5-1

DNA: TGTGCCAGCAGCCAAGATCTTGTGAGTACAGATACGCAGTATTTT
CDR3: CASSQDLVSTDTQYF
D: NA
J: TRBJ2-3
size: NA
V: TRBV3-1

DNA: TGTGCCAGCAGCCAAGGGGGGAGTCTTTCCTCCTACAATGAGCAGTTCTTC
CDR3: CASSQGGSLSSYNEQFF
D: NA
J: TRBJ2-1
size: NA
V: TRBV3-1

DNA: TGTGCCAGCAGTTACTCTCGGCTAGCGGTGGACAATGAGCAGTTCTTC
CDR3: CASSYSRLAVDNEQFF
D: TRBD2
J: TRBJ2-1
size: once
V: TRBV6-2/TRBV6-3

DNA: TGCAGTGTTCCGAGTCAAACACTGAATGAAAAACTGTTTTTT
CDR3: CSVPSQTLNEKLFF
D: NA
J: TRBJ1-4
size: NA
V: TRBV20-1

DNA: TGTGCCAGCAGCTTAGGAAGAGACCTCGGAGAGACCCAGTACTTC
CDR3: CASSLGRDLGETQYF
D: NA
J: TRBJ2-5
size: NA
V: TRBV7-9

DNA: TGCAGTGCTAGGGGACTACAGGACAGTCTGATCTATGGCTACACCTTC
CDR3: CSARGLQDSLIYGYTF
D: NA
J: TRBJ1-2
size: NA
V: TRBV20-1

DNA: TGTGCCAGCAGTTTGGGACCGCAGGGTGTCAACGAGCAGTACTTC
CDR3: CASSLGPQGVNEQYF
D: NA
J: TRBJ2-7
size: NA
V: TRBV27

DNA: TGTGCCAGCAGCCCTCAGGACCGATCACGCCAGCCCCAGCATTTT
CDR3: CASSPQDRSRQPQHF
D: NA
J: TRBJ1-5
size: NA
V: TRBV12-3/TRBV12-4

DNA: TGCAGTGCCCCTTTAGTCCACTCCTACAATGAGCAGTTCTTC
CDR3: CSAPLVHSYNEQFF
D: NA
J: TRBJ2-1
size: NA
V: TRBV20-1

DNA: TGTGCCAGCAAACGGCGGGGGGGTCAGAGCAATGAGCAGTTCTTC
CDR3: CASKRRGGQSNEQFF
D: TRBD2
J: TRBJ2-1
size: NA
V: TRBV2

DNA: TGTGCCACTGGGACAGACTACTCCTACGAGCAGTACTTC
CDR3: CATGTDYSYEQYF
D: TRBD1
J: TRBJ2-7
size: NA
V: TRBV11-2

DNA: TGTGCCAGCACCCTCGGGACAGGGGGCGGGGAGACCCAGTACTTC
CDR3: CASTLGTGGGETQYF
D: TRBD1
J: TRBJ2-5
size: NA
V: TRBV3-1

DNA: TGTGCCATCTCCGGGGGAAGCACAGATACGCAGTATTTT
CDR3: CAISGGSTDTQYF
D: NA
J: TRBJ2-3
size: NA
V: TRBV27

DNA: TGTGCCACCGCCGGGACTACTAGCACAGATACGCAGTATTTT
CDR3: CATAGTTSTDTQYF
D: TRBD2
J: TRBJ2-3
size: NA
V: TRBV15

DNA: TGTGCCAGCAGCCCCAAAGTTTCTGAAGCTTTCTTT
CDR3: CASSPKVSEAFF
D: NA
J: TRBJ1-1
size: NA
V: TRBV7-9

DNA: TGTGCTAGTGGCCCATGGGGCGACCGGCGGAGTCAGCCCCAGCATTTT
CDR3: CASGPWGDRRSQPQHF
D: NA
J: TRBJ1-5
size: NA
V: TRBV12-5

DNA: TGCAGCGTTGACGAGGACAATGAGCAGTTCTTC
CDR3: CSVDEDNEQFF
D: NA
J: TRBJ2-1
size: once
V: TRBV29-1

DNA: TGTGCCAGCAGTTTATCGGGGGAACTAGCGTACTACGAGCAGTACTTC
CDR3: CASSLSGELAYYEQYF
D: TRBD2
J: TRBJ2-7
size: NA
V: TRBV27

DNA: TGTGCCACCAGTAAGGGGGCGACCTACGAGCAGTACTTC
CDR3: CATSKGATYEQYF
D: TRBD1
J: TRBJ2-7
size: NA
V: TRBV15

DNA: TGTGCCAGCAGCCCCTCCGGGACAGGGTACTACACCTTC
CDR3: CASSPSGTGYYTF
D: TRBD1
J: TRBJ1-2
size: NA
V: TRBV7-9

DNA: TGCGCCAGTAGTTACATGGCTGGTCAGCCCCAGCATTTT
CDR3: CASSYMAGQPQHF
D: NA
J: TRBJ1-5
size: NA
V: TRBV10-2

DNA: TGTGCCTGGAGCCTAAAGTACAATGAGCAGTTCTTC
CDR3: CAWSLKYNEQFF
D: NA
J: TRBJ2-1
size: NA
V: TRBV30

DNA: TGCAGTGCTAGAGATAGGTCGCAGGGGCCCTACTATGGCTACACCTTC
CDR3: CSARDRSQGPYYGYTF
D: NA
J: TRBJ1-2
size: NA
V: TRBV20-1

DNA: TGCAGTGCTAGAGATTACGGTAGCAATCAGCCCCAGCATTTT
CDR3: CSARDYGSNQPQHF
D: NA
J: TRBJ1-5
size: once
V: TRBV20-1

DNA: TGCAGCGTTTTGGACAACCAGCCCTACGAGCAGTACTTC
CDR3: CSVLDNQPYEQYF
D: NA
J: TRBJ2-7
size: NA
V: TRBV29-1

DNA: TGCGCCAGCAGCCGCACCGGGACTAGTCCCACAGATACGCAGTATTTT
CDR3: CASSRTGTSPTDTQYF
D: TRBD2
J: TRBJ2-3
size: NA
V: TRBV5-1

DNA: TGTGCCAGCAGCCAAGTAGGAGGGGGCTGGGAGACCCAGTACTTC
CDR3: CASSQVGGGWETQYF
D: NA
J: TRBJ2-5
size: once
V: TRBV3-1

DNA: TGTGCCAGCAGTTACGGTCGGGCTTTCGATGAGCAGTTCTTC
CDR3: CASSYGRAFDEQFF
D: NA
J: TRBJ2-1
size: NA
V: TRBV6-2/TRBV6-3

DNA: TGTGCCAGCAGTGGACAGCCTAGCTCCTACAATGAGCAGTTCTTC
CDR3: CASSGQPSSYNEQFF
D: NA
J: TRBJ2-1
size: NA
V: TRBV27

DNA: TGCAGCGTTATTAGCGGGTACGAGCAGTACTTC
CDR3: CSVISGYEQYF
D: TRBD2
J: TRBJ2-7
size: NA
V: TRBV29-1

DNA: TGTGCCAGCTCACCAGGAGAAAGCGGGAGTGCCGAGCAGTACTTC
CDR3: CASSPGESGSAEQYF
D: TRBD2
J: TRBJ2-7
size: NA
V: TRBV18

DNA: TGCGCCAGCAGCCACGGGGGTTCCTACAATGAGCAGTTCTTC
CDR3: CASSHGGSYNEQFF
D: NA
J: TRBJ2-1
size: NA
V: TRBV14

DNA: TGTGCCAGCAGCTTGTTTGCGGCAGATAACCAAGAGACCCAGTACTTC
CDR3: CASSLFAADNQETQYF
D: NA
J: TRBJ2-5
size: once
V: TRBV5-4

DNA: TGTGCCAGCAGTTTCGAACTAGCGGACAATGAGCAGTTCTTC
CDR3: CASSFELADNEQFF
D: TRBD2
J: TRBJ2-1
size: NA
V: TRBV28

DNA: TGTGCCACCAGCAGAGATCTGGGCAGGGGCCCCTCTGGGGCCAACGTCCTGACTTTC
CDR3: CATSRDLGRGPSGANVLTF
D: NA
J: TRBJ2-6
size: NA
V: TRBV15

DNA: TGCAGTGCGAGACAGGACAGGGTTCGTGAAAAACTGTTTTTT
CDR3: CSARQDRVREKLFF
D: TRBD1
J: TRBJ1-4
size: NA
V: TRBV20-1

DNA: TGCAGCGTTGTGCTGGATTCCTACAATGAGCAGTTCTTC
CDR3: CSVVLDSYNEQFF
D: NA
J: TRBJ2-1
size: once
V: TRBV29-1